Below are 23 T cell receptor beta chains sequenced from a single sample in a study of shared clonotypes between healthy human individuals. Terminally differentiated effector memory CD45RA+ cells were excluded from the naive CD8 cells, which were CD45RO-negative and positively selected for CCR7. Assay: immunoSEQ multiplex PCR; the TCRdb copy retains only in-frame clones and omits some. The sample has millions of clones; just over 90% are singletons. Sequences were obtained from naive CD8+ T cells from PBMCs. These receptors were collected from a man aged 18-30 years in good health. Some clones in this sample may be carry-over from other donors' samples.

J is TRBJ2-1 and V is TRBV7-8, with D possibly TRBD2 on 7 matching bases. Looked up from germline, CDR1 is SGHVS and CDR2 is FQNEAQ. This CDR3 spans 17 amino acids. Trimming stripped 3 bases from V and 7 bases from J, with 22 bases between. The CDR3 DNA follows: TGTGCCAGCAGCTTCTCTCTCGAGGGGGAGGGTCGGAATGAGCAGTTCTTC. This gives the protein CASSFSLEGEGRNEQFF.

The chain combines TRBV27 with TRBJ1-2; a weak D match, TRBD1 (6 bases). Trimming removed 6 bases from V and 0 bases from J, with 14 bases in between. The CDR3 loop spans 15 amino acids. Germline V gene lookup returns CDR1 MNHEY and CDR2 SMNVEV (reference sequence). CDR3 loop: CASSYGTNANYGYTF. The DNA for the CDR3 is TGTGCCAGCAGCTACGGGACAAACGCTAACTATGGCTACACCTTC.

This clone has only one observation. The chain joins TRBV13 to TRBJ2-2; D gene uncertain. Germline-derived CDR1 and CDR2 are PRHDT and FYEKMQ (reference sequence). The V end lost 1 base, the J end lost 0 bases, and 6 bases lay between the germline ends. The CDR3 runs 15 residues. CDR3 DNA: TGTGCCAGCAGCTTAGAACAGCCGAACACCGGGGAGCTGTTTTTT. Translation gives CASSLEQPNTGELFF.

The V gene is TRBV27, the J gene TRBJ2-7, with 11 bases fitting TRBD1. Germline V gives CDR1 MNHEY, CDR2 SMNVEV (reference sequence). The trim removed 5 bases at V and 4 bases at J, leaving 7 bases unmatched. This CDR3 is 15 amino acids long. The CDR3 spells CASSHGTGGIYEQYF. The CDR3 coding sequence is TGTGCCAGCAGTCACGGGACAGGGGGTATATACGAGCAGTACTTC.

The chain combines TRBV4-2 with TRBJ2-1, with D perhaps matching TRBD1 (5 bases). V was shortened by 4 bases and J by 7 bases, with 11 bases between the two germline ends. Germline values: CDR1 LGHNA, CDR2 YNFKEQ. The CDR3 is 13 residues long. CDR3 sequence reads: CASSLTKGNEQFF. The CDR3 DNA follows: TGTGCCAGCAGCCTCACGAAGGGGAATGAGCAGTTCTTC.

This clone was detected only once. The same CDR3 can be traced to other DNA sequences in this sample. The chain combines TRBV5-6 with TRBJ2-7, with D possibly called TRBD1 or TRBD2 (6 bases each). Germline values: CDR1 SGHDT, CDR2 YYEEEE. This CDR3 has 13 amino acids. Trimming cost V 4 bases and J 4 bases, with 12 bases left between them. CDR3 sequence: CASSRGGLYEQYF. CDR3 sequence (DNA): TGTGCCAGCAGCCGAGGGGGGCTATACGAGCAGTACTTC. Together with reference TRBV5-6 and TRBJ2-7, the CDR3 gives the full variable domain: DAGVTQSPTHLIKTRGQQVTLRCSPKSGHDTVSWYQQALGQGPQFIFQYYEEEERQRGNFPDRFSGHQFPNYSSELNVNALLLGDSALYLCASSRGGLYEQYFGPGTRLTVT.

The chain combines TRBV27 with TRBJ2-1; 11 bases are shared with TRBD2. Germline CDR1 and CDR2: MNHEY and SMNVEV (reference sequence). The V gene end was trimmed by 6 bases and the J gene end by 4 bases; junction bases not matched to a gene: 5. The CDR3 totals 15 residues. CDR3 in amino acids: CASSQGLAAYNEQFF. CDR3 in DNA: TGTGCCAGCAGCCAGGGACTAGCGGCATACAATGAGCAGTTCTTC.

This chain joins TRBV7-6 and TRBJ2-7, with 9 bases identical to TRBD1. Germline V gene lookup returns CDR1 SGHVS and CDR2 FNYEAQ. The CDR3 extends over 20 amino acids. J was trimmed by 6 bases and V by 2 bases; bases with no gene match: 23. The CDR3 DNA reads TGTGCCAGCAGCTTAATCCAGAAGAGGACAGGGGTTGGGCCCTCCAGCGAGCAGTACTTC. It yields the protein CASSLIQKRTGVGPSSEQYF.

The rearrangement joins TRBV28 to TRBJ1-5; no clear D. The germline CDR1 and CDR2 sequences are MDHEN and SYDVKM. V was pared by 5 bases and J by 9 bases, with 8 bases between. This CDR3 contains 11 residues. In DNA, the CDR3 is TGTGCCAGCAGTCATGAAAGGCCCCAGCATTTT. This sequence encodes CASSHERPQHF.

V gene TRBV7-6 combines with J gene TRBJ1-1; possible D gene TRBD1, 6 bases. V gave up 3 bases and J gave up 5 bases, with 10 bases separating them. CDR1 and CDR2 (germline): SGHVS, FNYEAQ. The CDR3 runs to 13 residues. CDR3 amino acids: CASSFSRGTEAFF. In DNA, the CDR3 is TGTGCCAGCAGCTTTTCCAGGGGAACTGAAGCTTTCTTT.

About this clone: Other DNA sequences within the sample encode an identical CDR3. The chain is built from TRBV19 and TRBJ2-1; 9 bases align to TRBD2. Germline trimming cut 1 base from V and 4 bases from J; bases unmatched to any gene: 2. Germline V gene sequence: CDR1 LNHDA, CDR2 SQIVND (reference sequence). The CDR3 runs 15 residues. The CDR3 DNA reads TGTGCCAGTAGTATAGGACTAGCGGCTTACAATGAGCAGTTCTTC. This translates into CASSIGLAAYNEQFF. Looking up the rest from reference TRBV19 and TRBJ2-1 gives the full variable domain: DGGITQSPKYLFRKEGQNVTLSCEQNLNHDAMYWYRQDPGQGLRLIYYSQIVNDFQKGDIAEGYSVSREKKESFPLTVTSAQKNPTAFYLCASSIGLAAYNEQFFGPGTRLTVL.

V is TRBV4-3 and J is TRBJ2-2; TRBD1 is a possible D gene (5 bases). The CDR3 is 17 amino acids. Germline CDR1 is LGHNA and CDR2 is YSLEER. The V end was cut by 1 base, the J end by 0 bases, with 12 bases between. The CDR3 DNA reads TGCGCCAGCAGCCAAGTTGAGCAGGGCGCGAACACCGGGGAGCTGTTTTTT. Its protein is CASSQVEQGANTGELFF.

The chain carries TRBV6-5 and TRBJ1-1; D call uncertain. The CDR3 has 13 residues. CDR1 MNHEY and CDR2 SVGAGI come from the germline V gene. V lost 0 bases, J lost 7 bases, and 9 bases lay in between. The CDR3 DNA follows: TGTGCCAGCAGTTACTCGGGCCACCTTGAAGCTTTCTTT. Protein: CASSYSGHLEAFF.

CDR3 residues: CASSDRREGGAVWGYTF. CDR3 nucleotides: TGCGCCAGCAGTGATAGAAGGGAAGGAGGGGCGGTATGGGGCTACACCTTC. The gene calls are TRBV10-1 and TRBJ1-2, with a possible D match to TRBD1 (5 bases). Germline loops: CDR1 WNHNN, CDR2 SYGVQD (reference sequence). The V gene lost 3 bases and the J gene lost 8 bases, with 25 bases spanning the gap. The CDR3 has 17 amino acids.

Only one count was recorded for this clone. The chain recombines TRBV7-6 with TRBJ2-1, with 9 positions matching TRBD2. Germline V CDR1 and CDR2: SGHVS, FNYEAQ. V lost 0 bases, J lost 1 base, and 10 bases stayed unmatched. The CDR3 contains 19 residues. As DNA, the CDR3 is TGTGCCAGCAGCTTAGCGTATGCGGGAGGGTTGGTTTCCTACAATGAGCAGTTCTTC. Translation gives CASSLAYAGGLVSYNEQFF.

The chain combines TRBV5-6 with TRBJ2-1; the match to TRBD1 covers 11 bases. The junction had 7 bases not matched to a gene; V was cut back by 3 bases and J by 2 bases. Germline V gene sequence: CDR1 SGHDT, CDR2 YYEEEE. The CDR3 runs to 17 residues. The CDR3 DNA sequence: TGTGCCAGCAGCTCCACAGAGGGACAGGGGGCCTACAATGAGCAGTTCTTC. This translates into CASSSTEGQGAYNEQFF.

The V call is TRBV25-1, the J call TRBJ2-1; TRBD2 might be the D (6 bases). The CDR3 length is 12 residues. Trimming removed 8 bases at V and 9 bases at J, with 14 bases between. Germline V lookup: CDR1 MGHDK, CDR2 SYGVNS. CDR3 sequence reads: CASGGGTGEQFF. CDR3 DNA: TGTGCCAGCGGTGGCGGGACCGGTGAGCAGTTCTTC. The full variable domain, in which reference TRBV25-1 and TRBJ2-1 provide the parts outside the CDR3, is EADIYQTPRYLVIGTGKKITLECSQTMGHDKMYWYQQDPGMELHLIHYSYGVNSTEKGDLSSESTVSRIRTEHFPLTLESARPSHTSQYLCASGGGTGEQFFGPGTRLTVL.

V is TRBV9 and J is TRBJ2-1, with TRBD2 matching over 10 bases. This CDR3 is 16 amino acids long. The V segment lost 4 bases and the J segment 7 bases; nucleotides outside the gene matches: 11. Per the germline V gene, CDR1 is SGDLS and CDR2 is YYNGEE. CDR3 sequence (DNA): TGTGCCAGCAGCCAACCACAGGGACTAGCGATGAATGAGCAGTTCTTC. Its protein product is CASSQPQGLAMNEQFF.

The V gene is TRBV7-6, the J gene TRBJ2-3; no reliable D call. The CDR3 loop spans 13 amino acids. V was trimmed by 1 base and J by 5 bases, leaving 7 bases between them. CDR1 is SGHVS and CDR2 is FNYEAQ in the germline V gene. The CDR3 here is CASSLGLGDTQYF. The CDR3 DNA reads TGTGCCAGCAGCTTAGGTCTAGGAGATACGCAGTATTTT.

V and J are TRBV7-9 and TRBJ2-1; the match to TRBD2 covers 8 bases. This CDR3 has 15 residues. CDR1 is SEHNR and CDR2 is FQNEAQ in the germline V gene (reference sequence). V lost 5 bases and J lost 8; bases outside the gene matches: 11. The DNA for the CDR3 is TGTGCCAGCAGCCCAGCGGGAGATCTATTCGATGAGCAGTTCTTC. This codes for CASSPAGDLFDEQFF.

The count of this clone is one. The chain joins TRBV7-9 to TRBJ2-5; 9 nucleotides agree with TRBD1. J lost 6 bases, V lost 3 bases, and 11 bases had no gene match. The germline V gene encodes CDR1 SEHNR and CDR2 FQNEAQ (reference sequence). There are 16 residues in the CDR3. Here the CDR3 reads CASSFEAGTGRKTQYF. In nucleotides, the CDR3 is TGTGCCAGCAGCTTCGAGGCCGGGACAGGGCGGAAGACCCAGTACTTC.

With respect to this clone: Additional DNA sequences in this sample encode the identical CDR3. V is TRBV27 and J is TRBJ2-7, with D possibly TRBD2 on 6 matching bases. Trimming cost V 2 bases and J 2 bases, with 10 bases left between them. The germline gives CDR1 MNHEY, CDR2 SMNVEV (reference sequence). This CDR3 contains 14 residues. This chain's CDR3 is CASSLVPGAYEQYF. CDR3 sequence (DNA): TGTGCCAGCAGTTTAGTCCCGGGGGCCTACGAGCAGTACTTC.

The chain has TRBV5-4 and TRBJ1-1, with 7 bases identical to TRBD1. V was pared by 5 bases and J by 3 bases, with 10 bases of the junction left unmatched. Looked up from germline, CDR1 is SGHNT and CDR2 is YYREEE (reference sequence). This CDR3 is built from 15 residues. CDR3 residues: CASSLTQGGDTEAFF. In DNA, the CDR3 is TGTGCCAGCAGTCTTACTCAGGGGGGCGACACTGAAGCTTTCTTT. Supplemented by reference TRBV5-4 and TRBJ1-1, the full variable domain reads ETGVTQSPTHLIKTRGQQVTLRCSSQSGHNTVSWYQQALGQGPQFIFQYYREEENGRGNFPPRFSGLQFPNYSSELNVNALELDDSALYLCASSLTQGGDTEAFFGQGTRLTVV.